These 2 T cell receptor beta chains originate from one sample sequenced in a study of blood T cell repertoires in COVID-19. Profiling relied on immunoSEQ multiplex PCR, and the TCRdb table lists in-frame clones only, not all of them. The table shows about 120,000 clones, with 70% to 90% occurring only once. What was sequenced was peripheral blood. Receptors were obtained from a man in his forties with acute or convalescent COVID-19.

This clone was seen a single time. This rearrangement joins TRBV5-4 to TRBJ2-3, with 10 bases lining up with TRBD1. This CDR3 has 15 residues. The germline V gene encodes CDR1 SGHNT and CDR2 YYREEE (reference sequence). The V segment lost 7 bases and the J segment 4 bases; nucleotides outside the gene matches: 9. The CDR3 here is CASRDRGIVSDTQYF. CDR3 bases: TGTGCCAGCCGGGACAGGGGTATTGTTTCAGATACGCAGTATTTT. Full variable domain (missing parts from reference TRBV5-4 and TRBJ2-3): ETGVTQSPTHLIKTRGQQVTLRCSSQSGHNTVSWYQQALGQGPQFIFQYYREEENGRGNFPPRFSGLQFPNYSSELNVNALELDDSALYLCASRDRGIVSDTQYFGPGTRLTVL.

In DNA form, the CDR3 reads TGTGCCAGCAGTGTAACTAGCGGGGGAAGGACTAGCACAGATACGCAGTATTTT. It yields the protein CASSVTSGGRTSTDTQYF. The chain has TRBV4-2 and TRBJ2-3; 11 bases are shared with TRBD2. Trimming cost V 6 bases and J 0 bases; bases outside gene matches: 11. This CDR3 has 18 residues. Germline CDR1 LGHNA, CDR2 YNFKEQ.